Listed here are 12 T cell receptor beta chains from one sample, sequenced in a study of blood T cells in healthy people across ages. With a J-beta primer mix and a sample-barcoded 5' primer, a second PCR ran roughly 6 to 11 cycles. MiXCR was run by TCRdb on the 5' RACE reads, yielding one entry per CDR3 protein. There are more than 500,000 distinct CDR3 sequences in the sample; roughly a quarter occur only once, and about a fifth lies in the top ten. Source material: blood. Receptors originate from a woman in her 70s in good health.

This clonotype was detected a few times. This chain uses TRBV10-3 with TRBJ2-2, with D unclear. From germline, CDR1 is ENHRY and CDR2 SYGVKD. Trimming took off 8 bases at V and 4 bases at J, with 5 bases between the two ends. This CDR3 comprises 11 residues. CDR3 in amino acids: CAIGRTGELFF. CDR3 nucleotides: TGTGCCATCGGCCGCACCGGGGAGCTGTTTTTT.

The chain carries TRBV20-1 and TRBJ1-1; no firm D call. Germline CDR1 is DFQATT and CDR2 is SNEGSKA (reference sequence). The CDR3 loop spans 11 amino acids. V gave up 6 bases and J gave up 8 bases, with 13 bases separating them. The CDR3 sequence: CSASQETEAFF. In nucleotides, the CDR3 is TGCAGTGCCAGTCAGGAAACCGAAGCTTTCTTT.

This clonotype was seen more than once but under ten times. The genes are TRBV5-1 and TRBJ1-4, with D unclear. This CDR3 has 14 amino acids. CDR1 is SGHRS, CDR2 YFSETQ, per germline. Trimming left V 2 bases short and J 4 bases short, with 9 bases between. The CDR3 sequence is CASSLGRSNEKLFF. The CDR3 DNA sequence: TGCGCCAGCAGCTTAGGACGAAGTAATGAAAAACTGTTTTTT.

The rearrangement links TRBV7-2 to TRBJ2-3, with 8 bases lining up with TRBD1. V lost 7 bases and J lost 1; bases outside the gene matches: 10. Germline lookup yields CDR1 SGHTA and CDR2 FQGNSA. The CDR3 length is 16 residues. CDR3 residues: CASTLRPGQGTDTQYF. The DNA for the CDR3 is TGTGCCAGCACACTCAGGCCGGGACAGGGCACAGATACGCAGTATTTT.

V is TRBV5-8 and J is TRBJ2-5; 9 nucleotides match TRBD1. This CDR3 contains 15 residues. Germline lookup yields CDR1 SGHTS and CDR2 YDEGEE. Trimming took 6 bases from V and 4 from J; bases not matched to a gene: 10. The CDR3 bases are TGTGCCAGCACGATCCCGGGACAGGGTTCAGAGACCCAGTACTTC. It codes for CASTIPGQGSETQYF.

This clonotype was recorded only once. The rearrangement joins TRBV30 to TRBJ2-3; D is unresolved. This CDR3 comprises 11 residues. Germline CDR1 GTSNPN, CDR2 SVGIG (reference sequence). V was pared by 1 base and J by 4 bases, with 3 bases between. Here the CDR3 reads CAWSGSDTQYF. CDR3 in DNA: TGTGCCTGGAGTGGCTCAGATACGCAGTATTTT.

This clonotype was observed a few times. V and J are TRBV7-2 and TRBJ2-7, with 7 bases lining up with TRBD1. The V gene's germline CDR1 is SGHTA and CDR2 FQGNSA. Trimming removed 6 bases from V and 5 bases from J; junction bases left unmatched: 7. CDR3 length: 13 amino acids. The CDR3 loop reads CASSLQGIHEQYF. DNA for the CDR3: TGTGCCAGCAGTCTACAGGGGATTCACGAGCAGTACTTC. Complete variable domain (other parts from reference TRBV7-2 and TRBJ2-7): GAGVSQSPSNKVTEKGKDVELRCDPISGHTALYWYRQSLGQGLEFLIYFQGNSAPDKSGLPSDRFSAERTGGSVSTLTIQRTQQEDSAVYLCASSLQGIHEQYFGPGTRLTVT.

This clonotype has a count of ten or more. This chain's CDR3 is CASSFHGTDQETQYF. In DNA, the CDR3 is TGCGCCAGCAGCTTTCACGGGACAGACCAAGAGACCCAGTACTTC. The V call is TRBV5-1, the J call TRBJ2-5, with 7 bases identical to TRBD1. This CDR3 contains 15 residues. V was pared by 2 bases and J by 0 bases, with 4 bases of the junction left unmatched. Germline-derived CDR1 and CDR2 are SGHRS and YFSETQ. The full variable domain, completed using reference TRBV5-1 and TRBJ2-5, is KAGVTQTPRYLIKTRGQQVTLSCSPISGHRSVSWYQQTPGQGLQFLFEYFSETQRNKGNFPGRFSGRQFSNSRSEMNVSTLELGDSALYLCASSFHGTDQETQYFGPGTRLLVL.

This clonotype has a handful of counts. The CDR3 protein is CASSERGTGGTEAFF. CDR3 nucleotides: TGTGCCAGCAGTGAACGCGGGACAGGGGGCACTGAAGCTTTCTTT. V usage is TRBV6-1 and J usage is TRBJ1-1; TRBD1 aligns across 11 bases. Germline V gene lookup returns CDR1 MNHNS and CDR2 SASEGT. V was clipped by 2 bases and J by 4 bases; unmatched bases: 3. The CDR3 consists of 15 residues.

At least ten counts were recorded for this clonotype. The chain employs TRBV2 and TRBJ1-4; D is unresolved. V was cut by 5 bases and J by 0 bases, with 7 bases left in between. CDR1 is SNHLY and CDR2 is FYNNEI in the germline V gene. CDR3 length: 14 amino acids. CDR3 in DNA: TGTGCCAGCAGTCGGGGTGCAACTAATGAAAAACTGTTTTTT. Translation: CASSRGATNEKLFF.

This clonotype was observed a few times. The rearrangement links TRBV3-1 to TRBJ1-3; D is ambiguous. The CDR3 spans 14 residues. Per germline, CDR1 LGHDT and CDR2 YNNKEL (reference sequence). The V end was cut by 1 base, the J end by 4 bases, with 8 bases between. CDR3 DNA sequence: TGTGCCAGCAGCCAAGGAGACCGCGGAAACACCATATATTTT. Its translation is CASSQGDRGNTIYF.

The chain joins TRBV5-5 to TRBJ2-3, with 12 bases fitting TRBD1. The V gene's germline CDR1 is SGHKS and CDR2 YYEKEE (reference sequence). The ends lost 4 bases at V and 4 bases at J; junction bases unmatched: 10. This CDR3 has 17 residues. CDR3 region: CASSPIPGQGAADTQYF. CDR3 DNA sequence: TGTGCCAGCAGCCCGATACCGGGACAGGGGGCGGCAGATACGCAGTATTTT.